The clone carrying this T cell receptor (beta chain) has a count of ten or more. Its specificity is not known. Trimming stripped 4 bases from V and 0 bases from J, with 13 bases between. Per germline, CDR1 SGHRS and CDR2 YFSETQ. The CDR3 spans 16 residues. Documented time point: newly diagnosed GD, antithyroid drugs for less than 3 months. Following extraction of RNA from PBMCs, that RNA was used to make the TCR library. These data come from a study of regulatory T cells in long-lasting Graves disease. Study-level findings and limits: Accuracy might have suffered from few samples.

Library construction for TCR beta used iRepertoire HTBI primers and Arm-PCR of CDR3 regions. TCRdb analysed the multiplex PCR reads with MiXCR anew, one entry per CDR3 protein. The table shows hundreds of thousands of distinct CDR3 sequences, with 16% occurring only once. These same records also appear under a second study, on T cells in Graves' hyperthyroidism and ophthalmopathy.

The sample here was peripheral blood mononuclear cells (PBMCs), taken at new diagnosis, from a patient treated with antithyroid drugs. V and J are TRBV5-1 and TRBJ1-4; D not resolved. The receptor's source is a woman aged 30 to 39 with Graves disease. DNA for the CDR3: TGCGCCAGCAGCGAATGGCCGAATGCAACTAATGAAAAACTGTTTTTT. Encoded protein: CASSEWPNATNEKLFF.